The subject of this entry is one TCR beta chain. Its antigen is undetermined. The data originate from a study of cytomegalovirus exposure and HLA in healthy donors. Study-level background: Earlier work reported approximately 110 million unique TCR beta sequences from some 170 million T cells.

Study results and limitations: TCR beta sequences numbering 15,000 to 20,000 were associated with HLA alleles at 0.05 false discovery rate in a later analysis. Later analysis placed DRB1 highest and HLA-C lowest in TCR association rates, which differed by HLA locus. Specific recognition of CMV antigens was confirmed in vitro for a few chains (all CMV-associated).

PCR employed 60 Vbeta and 13 Jbeta primers. The table came from immunoSEQ multiplex PCR; TCRdb's copy has only in-frame clones and leaves some out. Of 150,000 to 200,000 clones in the sample, 78% were seen once. Trimming removed 0 bases from V and 14 bases from J, with 17 bases in between. CDR3 length: 14 residues. Germline values: CDR1 SGDLS, CDR2 YYNGEE. What was sequenced was PBMCs. The chain carries TRBV9 and TRBJ1-4; no reliable D call. The sequence came from a woman between 50 and 59 years old in good health and CMV-seropositive. This chain's CDR3 is CASSVEAAHTGLFF. DNA of the CDR3: TGTGCCAGCAGCGTAGAGGCAGCTCATACCGGGCTGTTTTTT.